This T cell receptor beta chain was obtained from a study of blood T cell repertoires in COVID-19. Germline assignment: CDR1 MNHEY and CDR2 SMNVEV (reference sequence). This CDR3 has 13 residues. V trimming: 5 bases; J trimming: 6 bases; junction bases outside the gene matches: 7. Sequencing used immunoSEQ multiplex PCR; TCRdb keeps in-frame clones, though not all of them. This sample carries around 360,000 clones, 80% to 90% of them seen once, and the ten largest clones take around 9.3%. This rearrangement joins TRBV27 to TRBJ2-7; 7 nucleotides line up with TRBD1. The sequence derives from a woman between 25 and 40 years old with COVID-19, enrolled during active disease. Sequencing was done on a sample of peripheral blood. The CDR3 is CASSEPPGGEQYF. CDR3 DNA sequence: TGTGCCAGCAGTGAACCCCCAGGGGGCGAGCAGTACTTC.